Detailed here is one TCR beta chain. The antigen is not known. At one boundary the junction diverges from the germline segment, which might be a read error. RNA transcripts gave rise to amplified TCR beta CDR3 regions. Primed by the HTBI set, a first-round RT-PCR was run on the TCR CDR3. MiXCR, applied by TCRdb to the multiplex PCR reads, yields one record per CDR3 protein. This table has a few hundred thousand distinct CDR3 sequences, around 15% appearing once. This sample was included in a study of T cells in Graves' hyperthyroidism and ophthalmopathy. Study results and limitations: The model forecast ophthalmopathy, anticipating it by a median approximately 7 months before onset. Blood also held most thyroid clonotypes expanded beyond 0.001.

Looked up from germline, CDR1 is MNHEY and CDR2 is SVGEGT. The CDR3 totals 15 residues. Sequenced sample: blood. The origin of this receptor is a woman aged 18-29 years with Graves' hyperthyroidism. The genes are TRBV6-2 or TRBV6-3 and TRBJ2-5; TRBD2 matches 12 bases. The CDR3 DNA sequence: TGTGCCAGCAGCCGCGGGACTAGCGGGCAAGAGACCCAGCACTTC. It codes for CASSRGTSGQETQHF.